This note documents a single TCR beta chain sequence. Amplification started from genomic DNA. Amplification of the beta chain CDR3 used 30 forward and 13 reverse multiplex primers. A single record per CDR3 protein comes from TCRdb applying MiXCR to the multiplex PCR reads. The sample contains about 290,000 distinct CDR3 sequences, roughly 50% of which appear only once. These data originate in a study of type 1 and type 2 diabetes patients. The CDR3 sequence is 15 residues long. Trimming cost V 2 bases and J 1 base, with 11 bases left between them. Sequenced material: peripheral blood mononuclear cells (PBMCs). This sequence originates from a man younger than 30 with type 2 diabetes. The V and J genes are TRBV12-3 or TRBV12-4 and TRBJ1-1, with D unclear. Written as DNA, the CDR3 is TGTGCCAGCAGTTTAAAGGGTTCCGGGAACACTGAAGCTTTCTTT. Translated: CASSLKGSGNTEAFF.